Following are 5 T cell receptor beta chains from one sample sequenced in a study of T-cell memory formation after mild COVID-19. TCRdb called the 5' RACE reads again in MiXCR, with one record for every CDR3 protein. The sample shows 110,000 to 150,000 distinct CDR3 sequences, around 15% of them seen only once. Sequencing was done on a sample of PBMCs or a T cell subset sorted from them (not recorded which). These TCRs come from an adult woman who had mild COVID-19 (a few samples of this study predate the infection). Cell type and time point are not known.

This rearrangement joins TRBV6-1 to TRBJ1-1; D remains ambiguous. CDR1 and CDR2 from the germline V gene are MNHNS and SASEGT. This CDR3 has 16 amino acids. Trimming left V 4 bases short and J 2 bases short, with 17 bases between. CDR3 DNA: TGTGCCAGCAGTGGTCCTATTCGATCGCTAAACACTGAAGCTTTCTTT. Translating it yields CASSGPIRSLNTEAFF.

The chain carries TRBV7-9 and TRBJ2-3; D remains ambiguous. Germline V gives CDR1 SEHNR, CDR2 FQNEAQ (reference sequence). V lost 6 bases and J 2 bases, leaving 9 bases between the germline ends. The CDR3 consists of 13 residues. CDR3 protein: CASRPGHTDTQYF. The CDR3 region has the DNA TGTGCCAGCAGACCCGGTCACACAGATACGCAGTATTTT.

This clonotype was seen only a few times. The J gene is TRBJ1-2, the V gene TRBV2; D is possibly TRBD1 (5 bases). The ends were cut back, 7 bases at V and 3 bases at J, with 24 bases in the middle. The CDR3 is 17 residues long. Per the germline V gene, CDR1 is SNHLY and CDR2 is FYNNEI. CDR3 sequence: CASIPGPGRGVYYGYTF. In DNA, the CDR3 is TGTGCCAGCATCCCCGGACCGGGTCGGGGGGTCTACTATGGCTACACCTTC.

In its sample, this clonotype was seen a few times. The chain combines TRBV5-5 with TRBJ2-7; perhaps TRBD1 as D (5 bases). With 2 bases removed from V and 5 bases from J, the gap between germline ends came to 11 bases. CDR1 is SGHKS, CDR2 YYEKEE, per germline (reference sequence). The length of the CDR3 is 13 residues. DNA of the CDR3: TGTGCCAGCAGCTTAGCAGGGTTCAACGAGCAGTACTTC. It encodes CASSLAGFNEQYF.

This clonotype was detected only a few times. The chain couples TRBV12-3 or TRBV12-4 to TRBJ2-1; D gene ambiguous. V was pared by 7 bases and J by 0 bases, with 16 bases between. The CDR3 length is 16 residues. The CDR3 loop reads CASTAENRRSYNEQFF. CDR3 sequence (DNA): TGTGCCAGCACTGCTGAGAATCGTCGCTCCTACAATGAGCAGTTCTTC.